Following are 17 T cell receptor beta chains from one sample sequenced in a study of cytomegalovirus exposure and HLA in healthy donors (dated by TCRdb to 2016 to 2017). Library preparation employed the immunoSEQ multiplex PCR assay. A mixture of 60 forward primers for TCR Vbeta segments and 13 reverse primers for TCR Jbeta segments was used in the multiplex PCR. TCRdb mirrors the immuneACCESS table, restricted to in-frame sequences. Some clones are absent from its copies; in checked studies, under half trace to an unresolved V gene, and the reason for the others is unknown. For this sample the table gives about 160,000 clones, of which roughly 80% were detected only once. The top ten constitute 7% of the sample. The sample was PBMCs. The receptors stem from a woman between 25 and 40 years old in good health and CMV-seropositive.

The chain carries TRBV7-3 and TRBJ1-1, with 8 nucleotides matching TRBD1. Trimming at V came to 3 bases and at J to 1 base, leaving 1 base not matched to a gene. Germline V CDR1 and CDR2: SGHTA, FQGTGA. The CDR3 contains 14 residues. CDR3 loop: CASSFGQGNTEAFF. For the CDR3, the DNA is TGTGCCAGCAGCTTCGGACAGGGGAACACTGAAGCTTTCTTT.

This chain uses TRBV7-3 with TRBJ2-2; possibly TRBD1 for D (5 bases). This CDR3 is 13 amino acids long. Between the trimmed V and J ends, which lost 5 bases and 6 bases, there was a span of 10 bases. CDR1 and CDR2 from the germline V gene are SGHTA and FQGTGA. The chain's CDR3 is CASSRGDAGELFF. The CDR3 nucleotides read TGTGCCAGCAGCAGGGGCGACGCCGGGGAGCTGTTTTTT.

The CDR3 reads CASSLLRDRVTEAFF. The DNA of the CDR3 is TGTGCCAGCAGCTTGCTCCGGGACAGGGTGACTGAAGCTTTCTTT. The genes are TRBV7-9 and TRBJ1-1, with TRBD1 matching 9 bases. The ends lost 3 bases at V and 5 bases at J; junction bases unmatched: 7. Germline V gene sequence: CDR1 SEHNR, CDR2 FQNEAQ (reference sequence). The CDR3 totals 15 residues.

This sequence joins TRBV13 and TRBJ2-3; 8 bases are a match to TRBD2. V shed 1 base, J shed 4 bases, and the junction held 4 bases outside the gene matches. Germline-derived CDR1 and CDR2 are PRHDT and FYEKMQ (reference sequence). This CDR3 comprises 15 residues. The CDR3 nucleotides are TGTGCCAGCAGCTTAGAAACGGGGGGGCCAGATACGCAGTATTTT. Translated, it gives CASSLETGGPDTQYF.

In DNA, the CDR3 is TGTGCCAGCAGCTTAGCCAACAATAGCAATCAGCCCCAGCATTTT. It translates to CASSLANNSNQPQHF. The chain has TRBV7-8 and TRBJ1-5; D is ambiguous. Trimming pared 0 bases from V and 0 bases from J, leaving 6 bases between. The CDR3 contains 15 residues. CDR1 SGHVS and CDR2 FQNEAQ come from the germline V gene.

The chain carries TRBV7-3 and TRBJ1-2, with D perhaps TRBD1 (6 bases). Trimming stripped 1 base from V and 2 bases from J, with 17 bases between. CDR3 length: 17 residues. CDR1 SGHTA and CDR2 FQGTGA come from the germline V gene. The CDR3 loop reads CASSLNKERGGNYGYTF. For the CDR3, the DNA is TGTGCCAGCAGCTTAAATAAGGAGAGGGGGGGGAACTATGGCTACACCTTC.

This sequence joins TRBV15 and TRBJ2-1; a weak D match, TRBD1 (6 bases). The CDR3 has 15 residues. V gave up 9 bases and J gave up 0 bases, with 15 bases separating them. Germline V gene data show CDR1 as LNHNV and CDR2 as YYDKDF (reference sequence). The CDR3 reads CATAGGRSSYNEQFF. The CDR3 nucleotides read TGTGCCACTGCTGGGGGCAGGAGCTCCTACAATGAGCAGTTCTTC. Full variable domain (remainder filled in from reference TRBV15 and TRBJ2-1): DAMVIQNPRYQVTQFGKPVTLSCSQTLNHNVMYWYQQKSSQAPKLLFHYYDKDFNNEADTPDNFQSRRPNTSFCFLDIRSPGLGDTAMYLCATAGGRSSYNEQFFGPGTRLTVL.

This clone was observed a few times. The V and J genes are TRBV19 and TRBJ2-7; 7 positions agree with TRBD1. The length of the CDR3 is 12 residues. CDR1 and CDR2 (germline): LNHDA, SQIVND (reference sequence). With V trimmed by 11 bases and J by 4 bases, 8 bases remained unmatched. CDR3 amino acids: CAEQGYPYEQYF. DNA of the CDR3: TGTGCCGAACAGGGGTACCCTTACGAGCAGTACTTC.

This chain joins TRBV7-2 and TRBJ1-2, with 8 bases lining up with TRBD1. The CDR3 spans 16 residues. V trimming: 2 bases; J trimming: 6 bases; junction bases outside the gene matches: 11. From germline, CDR1 is SGHTA and CDR2 FQGNSA. The CDR3 is CASSLTRLQGAHGYTF. The CDR3 nucleotides are TGTGCCAGCAGCTTAACCCGACTTCAGGGGGCCCATGGCTACACCTTC. The variable domain in full, completed from reference TRBV7-2 and TRBJ1-2, reads GAGVSQSPSNKVTEKGKDVELRCDPISGHTALYWYRQSLGQGLEFLIYFQGNSAPDKSGLPSDRFSAERTGGSVSTLTIQRTQQEDSAVYLCASSLTRLQGAHGYTFGSGTRLTVV.

The chain uses TRBV5-1 and TRBJ2-5, with D possibly matching TRBD2 (5 bases). Per the germline V gene, CDR1 is SGHRS and CDR2 is YFSETQ. The CDR3 is made up of 15 amino acids. Trimming stripped 0 bases from V and 3 bases from J, with 12 bases between. The CDR3 nucleotides are TGCGCCAGCAGCTTGGGTTCCAGCGGAGAAGAGACCCAGTACTTC. Its translation is CASSLGSSGEETQYF.

The rearrangement links TRBV6-5 to TRBJ2-7; TRBD2 is a possible D gene (6 bases). The ends were cut back, 5 bases at V and 6 bases at J, with 17 bases in the middle. The germline gives CDR1 MNHEY, CDR2 SVGAGI. CDR3 length equals 14 residues. In nucleotides, the CDR3 is TGTGCCAGCAGTCGGGGAGGACAACTAGGCGAGCAGTACTTC. This sequence encodes CASSRGGQLGEQYF.

The chain is built from TRBV13 and TRBJ2-3; maybe TRBD1 (5 bases). CDR1 PRHDT and CDR2 FYEKMQ come from the germline V gene (reference sequence). CDR3 size: 14 residues. Trimming left V 0 bases short and J 6 bases short, with 10 bases between. The DNA for the CDR3 is TGTGCCAGCAGCTTAGGGACAGCTGGGGATACGCAGTATTTT. Protein sequence: CASSLGTAGDTQYF. The full variable domain, with the rest looked up from reference TRBV13 and TRBJ2-3, is AAGVIQSPRHLIKEKRETATLKCYPIPRHDTVYWYQQGPGQDPQFLISFYEKMQSDKGSIPDRFSAQQFSDYHSELNMSSLELGDSALYFCASSLGTAGDTQYFGPGTRLTVL.

The chain carries TRBV7-2 and TRBJ2-1; 9 bases are a match to TRBD1. V lost 4 bases to trimming and J lost 4 bases; unmatched junction nucleotides: 14. Germline CDR1 is SGHTA and CDR2 is FQGNSA. The CDR3 loop spans 18 amino acids. The CDR3 DNA reads TGTGCCAGCAGCTCCTACACCCAAGACAGGGGGGAATACAATGAGCAGTTCTTC. Its protein product is CASSSYTQDRGEYNEQFF.

V usage is TRBV6-1 and J usage is TRBJ2-7; D gene unclear. From germline, CDR1 is MNHNS and CDR2 SASEGT. The ends were cut back, 5 bases at V and 9 bases at J, with 14 bases in the middle. This CDR3 has 12 residues. Written as DNA, the CDR3 is TGTGCCAGCAGTACGGTATATGTCGGGCAGTACTTC. Its protein is CASSTVYVGQYF.

The V and J genes are TRBV28 and TRBJ1-2, with TRBD1 matching over 8 bases. This CDR3 spans 13 amino acids. Germline V gene sequence: CDR1 MDHEN, CDR2 SYDVKM. The V segment lost 2 bases and the J segment 8 bases; nucleotides outside the gene matches: 4. The CDR3 DNA follows: TGTGCCAGCAGTTTAAACGACAGGGGCGGCTACACCTTC. Translated, it gives CASSLNDRGGYTF.

This clone was seen once. This chain links TRBV6-5 with TRBJ1-3, with D perhaps TRBD1 (6 bases). Trimming left V 4 bases short and J 4 bases short, with 11 bases between. Germline CDR1 is MNHEY and CDR2 is SVGAGI. The CDR3 length is 14 residues. CDR3 sequence reads: CASSSQGYGNTIYF. Here the CDR3 DNA reads TGTGCCAGCAGTTCTCAGGGGTACGGAAACACCATATATTTT.

The rearrangement uses TRBV18 and TRBJ2-6; 10 bases match TRBD1. Germline trimming cut 3 bases from V and 4 bases from J; bases unmatched to any gene: 6. Per germline, CDR1 KGHSH and CDR2 LQKENI. The CDR3 has 17 residues. DNA of the CDR3: TGTGCCAGCTCACCTCGACAGGGGGCGGTAGGGGCCAACGTCCTGACTTTC. Translation gives CASSPRQGAVGANVLTF.